The clone carrying this T cell receptor beta chain was detected many times. As for the cDNA, it was generated by 5'RACE with 10-nucleotide random UMIs. From 15-18 subjects, every sequencing run obtained over 200 million TCR-beta sequences. Each CDR3 protein gets one entry after TCRdb re-called the 5' RACE reads with MiXCR. The table lists about 38,000 distinct CDR3 sequences, 7.2% of them singletons. The entry originates in a study of neurological immune-mediated disorders. The cell input for sorted libraries was about 960,000, and those cells were CD4+ or CD8+ T cells. The CDR3 sequence is 16 residues long. CDR1 is MDHEN and CDR2 is SYDVKM in the germline V gene. Trimming left V 1 base short and J 2 bases short, with 15 bases between.

This sequence originates from a man aged 50 or older in good health. The sequenced sample was CD4+ T cells from blood. The J gene is TRBJ2-7, the V gene TRBV28; D may match TRBD1 or TRBD2 (5 bases each). In DNA, the CDR3 is TGTGCCAGCAGTTTATCCGTCAGGGAGTGGACCTACGAGCAGTACTTC. It codes for CASSLSVREWTYEQYF.